This is a list of T cell receptor beta chains from one sample in a study of OX40 agonist ivuxolimab in advanced cancers. TCRdb's copy holds only in-frame clones and misses some; the assay was immunoSEQ multiplex PCR. The table has more than 70,000 clones, around 89% seen once. This specimen consisted of CD4+ or CD8+ T cells sorted from blood, obtained in a trial of the OX40 agonist ivuxolimab. These receptors were collected from an adult with an advanced solid tumor such as melanoma, head and neck, liver or kidney cancer. CDR3s leave out the opening cysteine and the closing phenylalanine or tryptophan. Clone size appears in some rows only: once, few, many, or a class for an expanded clone.

>-|TRBJ2-7|TRBV18
ASSPTTGAGHEQY
>once|TRBJ2-5|TRBV5-1
ASTLGQGETQY
>-|TRBJ2-3|TRBV5-1
ASSSGQLGTDTQY
>-|TRBJ2-5|TRBV19
ASSIGSWETQY
>-|TRBJ2-1|TRBV5-1
ASSLGQGFVNEQF
>-|TRBJ2-5|TRBV7-9
ASSLVVSGEGETQY
>-|TRBJ2-7|TRBV9
ASSETDRGYEQY
>-|TRBJ2-1|TRBV7-3
ASSLGQSHEQF
>-|TRBJ2-1|TRBV10-1
ASSGYGLAGGSEQF
>-|TRBJ2-1|TRBV5-1
ASSLVQTSYNEQF
>-|TRBJ2-3|TRBV10-3
AISESTDTQY
>-|TRBJ2-3|TRBV14
ASSRDPWDTDTQY
>-|TRBJ2-3|TRBV9
ASSGLPGTDTQY